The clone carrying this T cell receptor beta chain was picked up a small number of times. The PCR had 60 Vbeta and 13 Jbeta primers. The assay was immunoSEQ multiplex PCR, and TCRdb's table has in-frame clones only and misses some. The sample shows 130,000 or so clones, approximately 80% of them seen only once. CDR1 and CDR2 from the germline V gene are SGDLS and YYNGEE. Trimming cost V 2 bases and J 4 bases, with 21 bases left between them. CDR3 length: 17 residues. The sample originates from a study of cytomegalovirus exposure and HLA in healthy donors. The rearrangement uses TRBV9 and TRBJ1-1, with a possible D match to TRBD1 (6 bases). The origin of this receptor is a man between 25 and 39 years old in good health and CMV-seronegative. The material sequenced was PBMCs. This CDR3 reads CASSVETGILRGTEAFF. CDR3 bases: TGTGCCAGCAGCGTTGAGACAGGTATATTGAGGGGCACTGAAGCTTTCTTT.